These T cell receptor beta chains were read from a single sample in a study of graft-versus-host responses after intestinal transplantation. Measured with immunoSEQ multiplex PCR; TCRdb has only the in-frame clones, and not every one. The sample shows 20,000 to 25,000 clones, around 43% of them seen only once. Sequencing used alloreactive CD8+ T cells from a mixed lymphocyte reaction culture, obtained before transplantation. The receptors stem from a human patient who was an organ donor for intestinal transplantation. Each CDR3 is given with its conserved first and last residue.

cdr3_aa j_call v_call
CASSCGETPFFYTQYF TRBJ2-3 TRBV28
CASSLSSSFYEQYF TRBJ2-7 TRBV27
CASSVGQGNQETQYF TRBJ2-5 TRBV5-3
CASSIPTGRELPYEQYF TRBJ2-7 TRBV7-2
CASSPGGQGLSGELFF TRBJ2-2 TRBV4-1
CASSGGVPLFDEQYF TRBJ2-7 TRBV6-1
CASSYSQFYGYTF TRBJ1-2 TRBV6-6
CAIGLAASTDTQYF TRBJ2-3 TRBV10-3
CASSQIGKETQYF TRBJ2-5 TRBV4-1
CASSFGASYNEQFF TRBJ2-1 TRBV6-6
CASSYFAQGFSGELFF TRBJ2-2 TRBV6-6
CASSLLSSDTQYF TRBJ2-3 TRBV13
CASSLSLGYEQYF TRBJ2-7 TRBV5-4
CASSVPPSGNTGELFF TRBJ2-2 TRBV9
CATVQGGSYNEQFF TRBJ2-1 TRBV15
CASSFLGTGYGYTF TRBJ1-2 TRBV28
CASSHRSVPETQYF TRBJ2-5 TRBV6-6
CASRHYTDTQYF TRBJ2-3 TRBV6-5
CASSQEGGLWIAKNIQYF TRBJ2-4 TRBV4-2
CATSRNRGFNTEAFF TRBJ1-1 TRBV15
CASSHGRGHLYTEAFF TRBJ1-1 TRBV4-1
CASKEGLAGLKYEQYF TRBJ2-7 TRBV19
CASSGTGNFYEQYF TRBJ2-7 TRBV28
CASSFFLGYGYTF TRBJ1-2 TRBV27
CASSERTQFDGFTSSRSGEKLFF TRBJ1-4 TRBV10-1
CASSQEGVPYGYTF TRBJ1-2 TRBV4-3
CAISESVGQPQHF TRBJ1-5 TRBV10-3
CASSSGLSYEQYF NA TRBV19
CASSQESNLAGGMWETQYF TRBJ2-5 TRBV4-1
CASSSLGTASGNTIYF TRBJ1-3 TRBV5-4
CASSPAQNEQFF TRBJ2-1 TRBV5-4
CASSLTSAHSYEQYF TRBJ2-7 TRBV2
CASSQDPGDNQPQHF TRBJ1-5 TRBV4-1
CASGQGGELFF TRBJ2-2 TRBV6-5
CASSFRTASGFDEQFF TRBJ2-1 TRBV11-2
CASSANRGLPGNTIYF TRBJ1-3 TRBV9
CASSLDDGSSGYTF TRBJ1-2 TRBV5-1
CASSLGGRALSGELFF TRBJ2-2 TRBV28
CASSYLSYNEQFF TRBJ2-1 TRBV6-5
CASSRILEREGLRGAKNIQYF TRBJ2-4 TRBV4-3
CASSLVRLAGKDQETQYF TRBJ2-5 TRBV7-9
CASRDLQGFQYF TRBJ2-3 TRBV6-1
CASSFVGSAGVGYTF TRBJ1-2 TRBV7-2
CASSNAGVSTEAFF TRBJ1-1 TRBV21-1
CASSFSWRSSYNEQFF TRBJ2-1 TRBV5-6
CASSYSILANTGELFF TRBJ2-2 TRBV6-5
CSVEDLTSGSTDTQYF TRBJ2-3 TRBV29-1
CATSRDLGDTEAFF TRBJ1-1 TRBV15
CASSLQGFATEAFF TRBJ1-1 TRBV7-9
CASSLAHLARREYEQYF TRBJ2-7 TRBV7-2
CASSLRVGLTDTQYF TRBJ2-3 TRBV5-8